The 25 T cell receptor beta chains below all came from one sample that was sequenced in a study of blood T cell repertoires in COVID-19. Repertoires were generated with immunoSEQ multiplex PCR, while TCRdb's copy carries only in-frame clones and drops some. The table lists approximately 160,000 clones, 75% to 90% of them singletons. The sequenced sample was PBMCs or T cells enriched from blood (not recorded which). All receptors come from a woman aged 50 to 60 who had recovered from COVID-19.

The chain recombines TRBV11-2 with TRBJ1-2; 11 nucleotides agree with TRBD1. This CDR3 spans 14 amino acids. Looked up from germline, CDR1 is SGHAT and CDR2 is FQNNGV. V trimming: 8 bases; J trimming: 8 bases; junction bases outside the gene matches: 10. CDR3 region: CASRAGQGAGGYTF. CDR3 nucleotides: TGTGCCAGCCGCGCTGGACAGGGGGCGGGGGGCTACACCTTC.

The chain links TRBV5-1 to TRBJ2-5; a possible D gene is TRBD2 (7 bases). CDR1 is SGHRS and CDR2 is YFSETQ in the germline V gene. This CDR3 comprises 17 residues. V lost 0 bases, J lost 4 bases, and 19 bases lay in between. This CDR3 reads CASSLGFGRTAGETQYF. The CDR3 DNA sequence: TGCGCCAGCAGCTTGGGGTTCGGGAGGACAGCGGGAGAGACCCAGTACTTC.

This clone was seen once. The J gene is TRBJ1-1, the V gene TRBV6-5, with D maybe TRBD1 (5 bases). Trimming took off 5 bases at V and 5 bases at J, with 12 bases between the two ends. There are 13 residues in the CDR3. Germline CDR1 MNHEY, CDR2 SVGAGI. The CDR3, as DNA: TGTGCCAGCAGTCTGACAGTCGAAACTGAAGCTTTCTTT. As protein: CASSLTVETEAFF.

The V and J genes are TRBV7-2 and TRBJ2-3; 10 bases line up with TRBD2. The CDR3 has 16 residues. Trimming took 7 bases from V and 6 from J; bases not matched to a gene: 13. Germline V CDR1 and CDR2: SGHTA, FQGNSA. DNA for the CDR3: TGTGCCAGCACCTACTCCAGCGGGGGGGCCGGGGATACGCAGTATTTT. Protein: CASTYSSGGAGDTQYF.

The rearrangement links TRBV5-1 to TRBJ1-1; TRBD1 matches at 10 bases. The V gene end was trimmed by 3 bases and the J gene end by 4 bases; junction bases not matched to a gene: 9. The CDR3 is 16 residues long. CDR1 is SGHRS and CDR2 is YFSETQ in the germline V gene. The CDR3 here is CASSSRQGAIGTEAFF. The CDR3 coding sequence is TGCGCCAGCAGCTCGAGACAGGGGGCTATAGGCACTGAAGCTTTCTTT.

The rearrangement uses TRBV28 and TRBJ2-7; 7 positions agree with TRBD1. The trim removed 6 bases at V and 3 bases at J, leaving 8 bases unmatched. CDR3 length equals 14 residues. Germline CDR1 is MDHEN and CDR2 is SYDVKM. The CDR3 region has the DNA TGTGCCAGCAGCCCCCCGCAGGGGGTCTACGAGCAGTACGTC. Translated: CASSPPQGVYEQYV.

The genes are TRBV14 and TRBJ1-3; no clear D. This CDR3 has 16 amino acids. Germline values: CDR1 SGHDN, CDR2 FVKESK. Trimming cost V 4 bases and J 0 bases, with 13 bases left between them. The CDR3 region is CASSPWEVLSGNTIYF. The DNA for the CDR3 is TGTGCCAGCAGCCCCTGGGAGGTCCTCTCTGGAAACACCATATATTTT.

The chain carries TRBV24-1 and TRBJ2-1; a possible D gene is TRBD1 (6 bases). Germline CDR1 and CDR2: KGHDR and SFDVKD. The ends were cut back, 5 bases at V and 13 bases at J, with 11 bases in the middle. The CDR3 length is 11 residues. The CDR3 reads CATSVQGTQFF. CDR3 sequence (DNA): TGTGCCACCAGTGTCCAGGGGACCCAGTTCTTC.

The chain combines TRBV27 with TRBJ2-7; 9 bases are a match to TRBD2. CDR1 is MNHEY and CDR2 is SMNVEV in the germline V gene (reference sequence). V lost 6 bases and J lost 3; bases outside the gene matches: 12. CDR3 length equals 16 residues. The chain's CDR3 is CASSLRASGRFYEQYV. Written as DNA, the CDR3 is TGTGCCAGCAGCCTAAGGGCCAGCGGGAGGTTCTACGAGCAGTACGTC.

The chain links TRBV10-2 to TRBJ2-7; TRBD1 agrees at 7 bases. Germline CDR1 is WSHSY and CDR2 is SAAADI. This CDR3 spans 13 amino acids. Germline trimming cut 4 bases from V and 4 bases from J; bases unmatched to any gene: 4. The CDR3 nucleotides are TGCGCCAGCAGTGGGACAGGCCGTTACGAGCAGTACGTC. The encoded protein is CASSGTGRYEQYV.

The chain is built from TRBV6-2 or TRBV6-3 and TRBJ2-1; D gene unclear. Germline loops: CDR1 MNHEY, CDR2 SVGEGT. This CDR3 has 16 amino acids. Trimming removed 0 bases from V and 2 bases from J, with 11 bases in between. This CDR3 is CASSYSSQVAYNEQFF. The CDR3 DNA reads as TGTGCCAGCAGTTACTCGTCCCAGGTTGCCTACAATGAGCAGTTCTTC.

As concerns this clone: This sample also contains other DNA sequences that code for the same CDR3. The chain combines TRBV5-1 with TRBJ2-5; D may be TRBD2 (6 bases). Trimming removed 0 bases at V and 5 bases at J, with 8 bases between. The CDR3 sequence is 13 residues long. The germline gives CDR1 SGHRS, CDR2 YFSETQ. The CDR3 loop reads CASSLGGGETQYF. Written as DNA, the CDR3 is TGCGCCAGCAGCTTGGGAGGAGGGGAGACCCAGTACTTC.

The gene calls are TRBV18 and TRBJ1-5; 8 positions match TRBD1. Germline lookup yields CDR1 KGHSH and CDR2 LQKENI. V lost 3 bases, J lost 11 bases, and 9 bases stayed unmatched. The CDR3 has 14 amino acids. The CDR3 nucleotides are TGTGCCAGCTCACCCCGGGACAGGCCCCCTGCCCAGCATTTT. Its protein product is CASSPRDRPPAQHF.

V and J are TRBV7-2 and TRBJ1-5; TRBD1 aligns across 9 bases. The J segment lost 9 bases and the V segment lost 5 bases, leaving 11 bases of the junction unmatched. The CDR3 contains 15 residues. Per germline, CDR1 SGHTA and CDR2 FQGNSA. CDR3 nucleotide sequence: TGTGCCAGCAGCCGTACAGGGGGCGCGGGTGGGCCCCAGCATTTT. Amino acids: CASSRTGGAGGPQHF.

The chain couples TRBV25-1 to TRBJ2-6; possibly TRBD1 for D (7 bases). Trimming took off 6 bases at V and 0 bases at J, with 12 bases between the two ends. CDR1 is MGHDK, CDR2 SYGVNS, per germline. This CDR3 is 16 amino acids long. In nucleotides, the CDR3 is TGTGCCAGCAGCGCGGGACAGCTCTCTGGGGCCAACGTCCTGACTTTC. It yields the protein CASSAGQLSGANVLTF.

V gene TRBV5-6 combines with J gene TRBJ2-5, with 9 bases lining up with TRBD2. The CDR3 loop spans 17 amino acids. V was pared by 2 bases and J by 5 bases, with 13 bases of the junction left unmatched. The germline CDR1 and CDR2 sequences are SGHDT and YYEEEE. In DNA form, the CDR3 reads TGTGCCAGCAGCTTCCTAGCGGGGCCCGCAGGGGGTGAGACCCAGTACTTC. Amino acid sequence: CASSFLAGPAGGETQYF.

The rearrangement joins TRBV28 to TRBJ1-4, with D possibly being TRBD1 (6 bases). Germline assignment: CDR1 MDHEN and CDR2 SYDVKM. Trimming cost V 4 bases and J 6 bases, with 15 bases left between them. The CDR3 length is 15 residues. The CDR3 bases are TGTGCCAGCAGTTCGTCAGGGAAGGGGGATGAAAAACTGTTTTTT. Encoded protein: CASSSSGKGDEKLFF. The variable domain in full, with the rest retrieved from reference TRBV28 and TRBJ1-4, is DVKVTQSSRYLVKRTGEKVFLECVQDMDHENMFWYRQDPGLGLRLIYFSYDVKMKEKGDIPEGYSVSREKKERFSLILESASTNQTSMYLCASSSSGKGDEKLFFGSGTQLSVL.

V usage is TRBV11-2 and J usage is TRBJ2-2; D uncertain. V lost 1 base and J lost 4, with 7 bases in between. The length of the CDR3 is 14 residues. Germline V CDR1 and CDR2: SGHAT, FQNNGV. CDR3 in DNA: TGTGCCAGCAGCTTAGTAGTTGCCACCGGGGAGCTGTTTTTT. This encodes CASSLVVATGELFF.

V usage is TRBV28 and J usage is TRBJ1-1; no clear D gene. The CDR3 totals 11 residues. V dropped 6 bases and J dropped 10 bases, with 12 bases sitting between them. The germline gives CDR1 MDHEN, CDR2 SYDVKM. The CDR3 is CASSLPTAAFF. The CDR3 bases are TGTGCCAGCAGCCTACCTACAGCAGCTTTCTTT.

The CDR3 region is CASSIFGIGELFF. Written as DNA, the CDR3 is TGTGCCAGTAGTATATTTGGCATCGGGGAGCTGTTTTTT. The chain is built from TRBV19 and TRBJ2-2, with D unresolved. V lost 2 bases to trimming and J lost 7 bases, with 8 bases between them. The CDR3 extends over 13 amino acids. Germline values: CDR1 LNHDA, CDR2 SQIVND (reference sequence).

This rearrangement joins TRBV7-8 to TRBJ1-3; no firm D call. V was pared by 4 bases and J by 4 bases, with 11 bases between. CDR1 and CDR2 (germline): SGHVS, FQNEAQ. The CDR3 sequence is 14 residues long. The DNA for the CDR3 is TGTGCCAGCAGCTCGAGGTTCGCCGGAAACACCATATATTTT. It codes for CASSSRFAGNTIYF.

The CDR3 sequence is CAISVEGAALSGYTF. CDR3 in DNA: TGTGCCATCAGTGTAGAGGGGGCGGCGCTTTCTGGCTACACCTTC. The chain has TRBV10-3 and TRBJ1-2; 7 nucleotides line up with TRBD1. This CDR3 is 15 amino acids long. Germline lookup yields CDR1 ENHRY and CDR2 SYGVKD. J was trimmed by 7 bases and V by 4 bases; bases with no gene match: 12.

The rearrangement joins TRBV4-3 to TRBJ1-3, with D possibly TRBD1 on 6 matching bases. V lost 0 bases, J lost 0 bases, and 9 bases lay in between. This CDR3 has 16 residues. CDR1 and CDR2 (germline): LGHNA, YSLEER. CDR3 loop: CASSQDGDTSGNTIYF. The CDR3, as DNA: TGCGCCAGCAGCCAAGACGGGGACACCTCTGGAAACACCATATATTTT.

The chain carries TRBV10-3 and TRBJ1-1; D uncertain. The CDR3 consists of 13 residues. Trimming pared 3 bases from V and 0 bases from J, leaving 5 bases between. Germline loops: CDR1 ENHRY, CDR2 SYGVKD. The CDR3 sequence: CAISDTVNTEAFF. The DNA for the CDR3 is TGTGCCATCAGTGATACGGTGAACACTGAAGCTTTCTTT.

The gene calls are TRBV10-1 and TRBJ2-7; TRBD2 might be the D (5 bases). Trimming took off 8 bases at V and 6 bases at J, with 14 bases between the two ends. Germline values: CDR1 WNHNN, CDR2 SYGVQD (reference sequence). The CDR3 extends over 12 amino acids. The CDR3 sequence is CASSGVGGEQYV. As DNA, the CDR3 is TGCGCCAGCTCCGGGGTTGGCGGCGAGCAGTACGTC.